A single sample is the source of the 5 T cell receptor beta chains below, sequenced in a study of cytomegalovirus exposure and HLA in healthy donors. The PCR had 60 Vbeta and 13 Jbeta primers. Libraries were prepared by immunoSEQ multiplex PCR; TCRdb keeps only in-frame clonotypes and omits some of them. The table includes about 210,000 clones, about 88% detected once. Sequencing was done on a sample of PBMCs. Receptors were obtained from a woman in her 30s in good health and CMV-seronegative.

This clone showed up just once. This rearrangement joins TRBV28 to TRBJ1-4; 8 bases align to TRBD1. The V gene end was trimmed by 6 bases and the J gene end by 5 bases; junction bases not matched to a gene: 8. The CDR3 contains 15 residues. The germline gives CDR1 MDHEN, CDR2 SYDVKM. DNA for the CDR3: TGTGCCAGCAGCCAACACAGGACAGGGAATGAAAAACTGTTTTTT. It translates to CASSQHRTGNEKLFF.

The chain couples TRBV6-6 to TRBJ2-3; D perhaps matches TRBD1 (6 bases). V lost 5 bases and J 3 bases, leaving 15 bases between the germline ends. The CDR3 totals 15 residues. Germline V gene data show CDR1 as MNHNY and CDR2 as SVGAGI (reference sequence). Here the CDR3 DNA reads TGTGCCAGCAGTAGACAGGTCCTCTGGACAGATACGCAGTATTTT. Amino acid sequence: CASSRQVLWTDTQYF.

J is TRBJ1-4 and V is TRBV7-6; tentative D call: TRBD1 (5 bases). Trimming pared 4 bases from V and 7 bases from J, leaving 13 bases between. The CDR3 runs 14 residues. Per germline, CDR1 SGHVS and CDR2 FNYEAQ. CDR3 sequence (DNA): TGTGCCAGCAGCTCCCAGGGCGGGGGTGAAAAACTGTTTTTT. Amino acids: CASSSQGGGEKLFF.

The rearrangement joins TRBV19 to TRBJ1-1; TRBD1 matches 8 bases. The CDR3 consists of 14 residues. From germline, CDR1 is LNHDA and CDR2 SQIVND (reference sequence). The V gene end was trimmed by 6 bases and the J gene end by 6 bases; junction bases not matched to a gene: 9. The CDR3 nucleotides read TGTGCCAGTAGCATCCCGACAGGGGAGGCTGAAGCTTTCTTT. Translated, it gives CASSIPTGEAEAFF.

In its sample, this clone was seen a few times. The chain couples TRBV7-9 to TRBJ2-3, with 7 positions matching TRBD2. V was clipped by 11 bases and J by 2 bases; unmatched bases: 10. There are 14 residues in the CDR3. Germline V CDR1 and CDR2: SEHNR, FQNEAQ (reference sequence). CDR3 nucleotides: TGTGCCGATGGCGCTAGCGGTAACACAGATACGCAGTATTTT. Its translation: CADGASGNTDTQYF. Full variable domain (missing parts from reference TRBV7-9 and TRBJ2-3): DTGVSQNPRHKITKRGQNVTFRCDPISEHNRLYWYRQTLGQGPEFLTYFQNEAQLEKSRLLSDRFSAERPKGSFSTLEIQRTEQGDSAMYLCADGASGNTDTQYFGPGTRLTVL.